Listed here is a single T cell receptor beta chain. These data originate in a study of Graves' ophthalmopathy and Graves' hyperthyroidism. Germline V gene lookup returns CDR1 MNHEY and CDR2 SMNVEV (reference sequence). There are 14 residues in the CDR3. Trimming removed 7 bases from V and 0 bases from J, with 12 bases in between. Investigators amplified TCR beta CDR3 regions from RNA transcripts. First-round RT-PCR used HTBI primers; second-round multiplex PCR followed. TCRdb ran MiXCR on the multiplex PCR reads and lists one entry per CDR3 protein. This sample has approximately 1.2 million distinct CDR3 sequences; roughly 35% occur once, and the top ten carry around 10%.

Sequencing used peripheral blood or thyroid tissue (not recorded which). This receptor was identified in an adult man with Graves' hyperthyroidism. The chain carries TRBV27 and TRBJ2-5, with unresolved D. In nucleotides, the CDR3 is TGTGCCAGCACCGGCAGGAGCAACCAAGAGACCCAGTACTTC. Encoded protein: CASTGRSNQETQYF.